One and the same sample provided the 3 T cell receptor beta chains below, sequenced in a study of T cells in Graves' hyperthyroidism and ophthalmopathy (dated by TCRdb to the late 2010s). Receptors were amplified or captured by multiplex PCR. The instrument given in TCRdb is Illumina HiSeq 2000. Amplification of TCR beta CDR3 regions was carried out from RNA transcripts. A first-round RT-PCR of the TCR CDR3 used the HTBI primer set with the Qiagen OneStep RT-PCR kit. Through fastp at Q25 and MiXCR, TCRdb rebuilt clones from the public reads, retaining in-frame beta chains. One record per CDR3 amino acid sequence lists the most common genes and DNA. This sample is represented by about 360,000 distinct CDR3 sequences; roughly 12% of them were singletons. The ten top clones hold 20% to 25% of the sample. The sample taken for sequencing was blood. The receptors were gathered from a man aged 30-40 years with Graves' hyperthyroidism that later progressed to Graves' ophthalmopathy.

This clonotype was counted a few times. The genes are TRBV27 and TRBJ1-4, with TRBD1 as a possible D gene (6 bases). The CDR3 is 16 residues long. V was clipped by 4 bases and J by 5 bases, with 17 bases between them. Germline loops: CDR1 MNHEY, CDR2 SMNVEV (reference sequence). CDR3 DNA sequence: TGTGCCAGCAGTTCCCCCCTGACAGGAGGCAATGAAAAACTGTTTTTT. Protein sequence: CASSSPLTGGNEKLFF.

This clonotype was recorded a few times. The junction does not match germline at one end; this may be a read error. V and J are TRBV14 and TRBJ1-2; 9 bases line up with TRBD1. The CDR3 has 14 residues. Germline lookup yields CDR1 SGHDN and CDR2 FVKESK. DNA for the CDR3: TGTGTCAGCAGCCAAACGGGACAGGGAATAGGCTACACCTTC. Protein: CVSSQTGQGIGYTF.

In this sample, this clonotype turned up a few times. This sequence joins TRBV12-3 or TRBV12-4 and TRBJ2-1; 7 nucleotides align to TRBD2. Germline trimming cut 7 bases from V and 4 bases from J; bases unmatched to any gene: 10. The CDR3 runs 15 residues. As DNA, the CDR3 is TGTGCCAGCACCGTACTCGGGGGGTCGTACAATGAGCAGTTCTTC. It translates to CASTVLGGSYNEQFF.